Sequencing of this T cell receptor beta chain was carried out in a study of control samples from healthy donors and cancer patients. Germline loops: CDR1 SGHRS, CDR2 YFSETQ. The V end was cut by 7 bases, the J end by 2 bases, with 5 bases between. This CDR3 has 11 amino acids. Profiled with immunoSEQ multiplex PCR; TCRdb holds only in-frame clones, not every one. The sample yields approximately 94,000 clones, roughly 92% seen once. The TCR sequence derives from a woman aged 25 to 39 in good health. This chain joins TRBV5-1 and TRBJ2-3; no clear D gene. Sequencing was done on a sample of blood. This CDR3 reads CASQYTDTQYF. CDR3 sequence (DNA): TGCGCCAGCCAATACACAGATACGCAGTATTTT.